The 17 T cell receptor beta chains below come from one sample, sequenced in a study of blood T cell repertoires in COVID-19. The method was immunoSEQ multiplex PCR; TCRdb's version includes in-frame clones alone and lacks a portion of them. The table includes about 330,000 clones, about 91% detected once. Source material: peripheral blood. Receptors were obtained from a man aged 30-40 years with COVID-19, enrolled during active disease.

CDR3 residues: CASKSGGDYGYTF. CDR3 nucleotide sequence: TGTGCCAGCAAGTCGGGGGGCGACTATGGCTACACCTTC. The chain has TRBV6-6 and TRBJ1-2, with a possible D match to TRBD1 (6 bases). Looked up from germline, CDR1 is MNHNY and CDR2 is SVGAGI (reference sequence). The CDR3 is made up of 13 amino acids. The V and J ends lost 7 bases and 3 bases respectively, with 12 bases between them.

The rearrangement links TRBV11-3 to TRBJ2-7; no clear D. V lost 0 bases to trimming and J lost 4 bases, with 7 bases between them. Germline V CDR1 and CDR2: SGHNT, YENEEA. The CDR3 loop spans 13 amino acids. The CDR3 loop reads CASSLDEEYEQYF. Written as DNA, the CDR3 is TGTGCCAGCAGCTTAGATGAGGAATACGAGCAGTACTTC.

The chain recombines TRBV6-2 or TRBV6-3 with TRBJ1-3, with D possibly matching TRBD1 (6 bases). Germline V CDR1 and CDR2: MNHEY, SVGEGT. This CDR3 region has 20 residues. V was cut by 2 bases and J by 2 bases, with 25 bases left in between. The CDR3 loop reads CASSYEDYRVLSSAGNTIYF. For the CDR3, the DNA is TGTGCCAGCAGTTACGAAGACTACAGGGTTCTTTCATCGGCTGGAAACACCATATATTTT.

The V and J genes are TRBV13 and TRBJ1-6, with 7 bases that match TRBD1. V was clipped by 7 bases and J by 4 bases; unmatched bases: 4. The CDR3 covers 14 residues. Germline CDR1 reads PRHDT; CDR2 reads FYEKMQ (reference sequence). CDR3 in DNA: TGTGCCAGCACTCCGGGACAGTATAATTCACCCCTCCACTTT. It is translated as CASTPGQYNSPLHF.

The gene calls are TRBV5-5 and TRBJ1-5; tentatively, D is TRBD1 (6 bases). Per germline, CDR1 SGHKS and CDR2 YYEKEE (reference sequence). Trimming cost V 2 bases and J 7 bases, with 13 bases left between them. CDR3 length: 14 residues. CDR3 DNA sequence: TGTGCCAGCAGCTTTTTAGGGGGAGGGCAGCCCCAGCATTTT. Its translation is CASSFLGGGQPQHF.

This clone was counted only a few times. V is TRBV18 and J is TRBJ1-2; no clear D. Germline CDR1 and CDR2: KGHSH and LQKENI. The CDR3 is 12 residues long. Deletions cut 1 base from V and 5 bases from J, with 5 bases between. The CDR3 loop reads CASSPRGYGYTF. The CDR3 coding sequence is TGTGCCAGCTCACCACGCGGATATGGCTACACCTTC.

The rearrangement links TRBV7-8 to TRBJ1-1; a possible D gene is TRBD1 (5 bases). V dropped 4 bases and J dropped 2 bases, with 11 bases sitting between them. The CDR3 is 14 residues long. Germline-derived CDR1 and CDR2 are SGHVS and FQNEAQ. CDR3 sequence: CASSSHGTNTEAFF. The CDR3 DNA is TGTGCCAGCAGCTCCCACGGGACTAACACTGAAGCTTTCTTT.

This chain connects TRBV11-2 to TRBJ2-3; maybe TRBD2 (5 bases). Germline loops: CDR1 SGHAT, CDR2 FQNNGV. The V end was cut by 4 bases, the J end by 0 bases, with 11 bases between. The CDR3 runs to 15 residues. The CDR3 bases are TGTGCCAGCAGCTCGCCAAGGACTAGCACAGATACGCAGTATTTT. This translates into CASSSPRTSTDTQYF.

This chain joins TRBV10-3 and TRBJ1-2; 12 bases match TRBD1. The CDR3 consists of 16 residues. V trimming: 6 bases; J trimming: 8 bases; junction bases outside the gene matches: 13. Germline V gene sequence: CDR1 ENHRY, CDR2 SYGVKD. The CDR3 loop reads CAISGGFGDRGRGYTF. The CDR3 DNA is TGTGCCATCAGCGGAGGTTTTGGGGACAGGGGGCGCGGCTACACCTTC.

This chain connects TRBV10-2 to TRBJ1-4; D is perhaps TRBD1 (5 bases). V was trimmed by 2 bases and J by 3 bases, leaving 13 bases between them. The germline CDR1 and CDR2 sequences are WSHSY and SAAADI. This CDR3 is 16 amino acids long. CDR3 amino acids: CASSETGEAANEKLFF. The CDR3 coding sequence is TGCGCCAGCAGTGAGACAGGAGAGGCGGCTAATGAAAAACTGTTTTTT.

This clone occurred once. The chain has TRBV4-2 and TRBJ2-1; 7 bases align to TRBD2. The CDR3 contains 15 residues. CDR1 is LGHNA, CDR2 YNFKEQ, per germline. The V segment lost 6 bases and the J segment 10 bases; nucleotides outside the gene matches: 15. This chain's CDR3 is CASRSSFGGSHEQFF. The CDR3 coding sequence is TGTGCCAGCAGAAGCTCGTTTGGCGGGAGCCACGAGCAGTTCTTC.

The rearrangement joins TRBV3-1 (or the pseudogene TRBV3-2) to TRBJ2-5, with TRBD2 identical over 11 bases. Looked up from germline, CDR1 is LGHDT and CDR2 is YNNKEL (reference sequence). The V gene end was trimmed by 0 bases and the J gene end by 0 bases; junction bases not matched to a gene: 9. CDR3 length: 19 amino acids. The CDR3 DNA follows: TGTGCCAGCAGCCAAGAAGGTAGCGGGGGGGGGAACTACCAAGAGACCCAGTACTTC. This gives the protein CASSQEGSGGGNYQETQYF.

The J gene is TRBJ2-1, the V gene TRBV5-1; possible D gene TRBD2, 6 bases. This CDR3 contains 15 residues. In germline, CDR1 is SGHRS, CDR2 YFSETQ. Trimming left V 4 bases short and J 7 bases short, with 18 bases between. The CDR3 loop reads CASSGNVPGENEQFF. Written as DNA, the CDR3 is TGCGCCAGCAGCGGGAACGTTCCGGGGGAGAATGAGCAGTTCTTC.

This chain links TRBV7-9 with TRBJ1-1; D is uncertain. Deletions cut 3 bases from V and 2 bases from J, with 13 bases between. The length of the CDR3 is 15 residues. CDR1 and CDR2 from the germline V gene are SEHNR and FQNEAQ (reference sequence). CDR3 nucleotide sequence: TGTGCCAGCAGCTTTGGAGGAGAGGGTAACACTGAAGCTTTCTTT. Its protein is CASSFGGEGNTEAFF.

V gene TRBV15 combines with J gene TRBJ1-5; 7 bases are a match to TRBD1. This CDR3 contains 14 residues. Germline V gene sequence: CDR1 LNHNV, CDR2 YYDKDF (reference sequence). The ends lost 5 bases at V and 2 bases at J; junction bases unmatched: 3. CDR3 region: CATSVTGRNQPQHF. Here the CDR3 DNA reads TGTGCCACCAGCGTGACAGGGCGCAATCAGCCCCAGCATTTT.

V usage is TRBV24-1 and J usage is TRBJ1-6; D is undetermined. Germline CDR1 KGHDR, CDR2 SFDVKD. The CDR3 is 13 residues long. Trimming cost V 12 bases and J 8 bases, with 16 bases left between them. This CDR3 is CAVKRDLDSPLHF. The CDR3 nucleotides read TGTGCCGTAAAGAGGGATCTAGATTCACCCCTCCACTTT.

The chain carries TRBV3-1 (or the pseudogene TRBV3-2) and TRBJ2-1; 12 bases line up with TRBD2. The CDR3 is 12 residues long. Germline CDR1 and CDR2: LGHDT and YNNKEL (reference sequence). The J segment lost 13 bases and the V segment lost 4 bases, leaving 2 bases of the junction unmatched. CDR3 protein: CASSRTSGAQFF. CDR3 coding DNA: TGTGCCAGCAGCCGGACTAGCGGGGCCCAGTTCTTC.